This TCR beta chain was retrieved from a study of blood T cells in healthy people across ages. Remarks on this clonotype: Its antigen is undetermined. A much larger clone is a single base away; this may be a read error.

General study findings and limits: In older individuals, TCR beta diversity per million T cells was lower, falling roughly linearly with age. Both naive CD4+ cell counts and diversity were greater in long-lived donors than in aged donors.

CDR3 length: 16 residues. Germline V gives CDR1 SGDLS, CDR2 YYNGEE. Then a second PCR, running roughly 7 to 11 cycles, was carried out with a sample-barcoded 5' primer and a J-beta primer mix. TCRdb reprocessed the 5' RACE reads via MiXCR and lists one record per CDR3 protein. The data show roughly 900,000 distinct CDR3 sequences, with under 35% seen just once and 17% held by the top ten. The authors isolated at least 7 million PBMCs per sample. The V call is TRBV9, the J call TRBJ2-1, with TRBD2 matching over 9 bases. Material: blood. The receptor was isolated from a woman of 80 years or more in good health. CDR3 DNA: TGTGCCAGCAGCGTAGTCCCGACTAGCGGTCTCAATGTGCAGTTCTTC. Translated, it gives CASSVVPTSGLNVQFF.